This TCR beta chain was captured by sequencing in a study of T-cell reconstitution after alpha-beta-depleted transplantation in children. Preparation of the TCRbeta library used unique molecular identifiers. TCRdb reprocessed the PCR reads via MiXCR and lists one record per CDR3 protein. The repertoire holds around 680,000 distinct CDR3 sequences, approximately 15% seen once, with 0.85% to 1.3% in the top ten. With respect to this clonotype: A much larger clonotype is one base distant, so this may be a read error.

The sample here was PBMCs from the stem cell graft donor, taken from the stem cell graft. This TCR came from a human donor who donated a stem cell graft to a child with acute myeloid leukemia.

The CDR3 loop reads CASSQTADTQYF. The CDR3 nucleotides read TGTGCCAGCAGTCAGACAGCAGATACGCAGTATTTT. The chain is built from TRBV6-1 and TRBJ2-3; D possibly corresponds to TRBD1 (5 bases). The germline gives CDR1 MNHNS, CDR2 SASEGT. V lost 5 bases to trimming and J lost 4 bases, with 7 bases between them. The CDR3 spans 12 residues.